This TCR beta chain was sequenced for a study of T cell changes during pregnancy in multiple sclerosis. V lost 4 bases, J lost 7 bases, and 3 bases stayed unmatched. Germline V lookup: CDR1 SGHNT, CDR2 YENEEA. This CDR3 is built from 12 residues. The data were produced by immunoSEQ multiplex PCR, yet TCRdb's version contains in-frame clones alone and is incomplete. The sample consists of approximately 63,000 clones, 90% to 95% of them appearing once. The sequenced sample was peripheral blood, obtained after pregnancy. This chain links TRBV11-3 with TRBJ1-1, with TRBD1 identical over 7 bases. The sequence came from a female donor in good health, enrolled as a control in a pregnancy study. CDR3 coding DNA: TGTGCCAGCAGCTCGGGACAGCGTGAAGCTTTCTTT. It is translated as CASSSGQREAFF.